This T cell receptor beta chain was sequenced in a study of cytomegalovirus exposure and HLA in healthy donors. This PCR relied on a set of 60 Vbeta primers and 13 Jbeta primers. Libraries were prepared by immunoSEQ multiplex PCR; TCRdb keeps only in-frame clonotypes and omits some of them. Among approximately 27,000 clones listed, about 66% were seen once. V was shortened by 0 bases and J by 1 base, with 10 bases between the two germline ends. CDR3 length: 15 amino acids. Germline CDR1 is MNHEY and CDR2 is SVGAGI. This TCR was sampled from a male donor in good health and CMV-seropositive. Input material: PBMCs. The chain has TRBV6-5 and TRBJ2-7, with D unresolved. The CDR3 loop is CASSYSTLISYEQYF. The CDR3 DNA reads TGTGCCAGCAGTTACTCGACACTGATATCCTACGAGCAGTACTTC.